The T cell receptor beta chain under discussion was sequenced for a study of technical replicates of blood from several donors. This CDR3 has 15 amino acids. Germline values: CDR1 SNHLY, CDR2 FYNNEI. J gave up 6 bases and V 8 bases, and 13 bases lay outside the gene matches. Profiled with immunoSEQ multiplex PCR; TCRdb holds only in-frame clones, not every one. The sample has about 75,000 clones; 90% to 95% are singletons. This clonotype originated in a human donor in good health. Some clones in this sample may be carry-over from other donors' samples. Sequencing was done on a sample of PBMCs. The chain links TRBV2 to TRBJ2-3; the match to TRBD2 covers 8 bases. The CDR3, as DNA: TGTGCCAGCCAGACGGGGGGGGCACAGAGGGATACGCAGTATTTT. As protein: CASQTGGAQRDTQYF. Full variable domain (remainder filled in from reference TRBV2 and TRBJ2-3): EPEVTQTPSHQVTQMGQEVILRCVPISNHLYFYWYRQILGQKVEFLVSFYNNEISEKSEIFDDQFSVERPDGSNFTLKIRSTKLEDSAMYFCASQTGGAQRDTQYFGPGTRLTVL.